This T cell receptor beta chain is from a study of blood T cell repertoires in COVID-19. Per the authors' pipeline: Reference gene primers were amplified, and this amplification served to estimate nucleated cell counts. Profiled with immunoSEQ multiplex PCR; TCRdb holds only in-frame clones, not every one. Clone size and the V and J calls come from that table; the DNA yielded D and trimming. The table has 150,000 or so clones, around nine tenths seen once. The CDR3 is 13 amino acids. Germline CDR1 SQVTM, CDR2 ANQGSEA. The ends lost 3 bases at V and 5 bases at J; junction bases unmatched: 6. Material: peripheral blood. This sequence was found in a woman in her sixties or seventies with COVID-19, enrolled during active disease. The J gene is TRBJ2-5, the V gene TRBV29-1, with TRBD1 identical over 7 bases. In DNA form, the CDR3 reads TGCAGCGTTGAGAGGGGGCCGTCTGAGACCCAGTACTTC. It yields the protein CSVERGPSETQYF. Full variable domain (rest looked up from reference TRBV29-1 and TRBJ2-5): SAVISQKPSRDICQRGTSLTIQCQVDSQVTMMFWYRQQPGQSLTLIATANQGSEATYESGFVIDKFPISRPNLTFSTLTVSNMSPEDSSIYLCSVERGPSETQYFGPGTRLLVL.